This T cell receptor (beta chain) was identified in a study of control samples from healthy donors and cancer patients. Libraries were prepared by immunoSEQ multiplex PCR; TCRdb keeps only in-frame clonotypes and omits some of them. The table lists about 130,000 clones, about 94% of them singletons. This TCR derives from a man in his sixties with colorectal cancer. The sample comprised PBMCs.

This chain's CDR3 is CASSLKMNTEAFF. CDR3 DNA: TGTGCCAGCAGCCTGAAAATGAACACTGAAGCTTTCTTT. This chain links TRBV12-3 or TRBV12-4 with TRBJ1-1; D gene ambiguous. V shed 6 bases and J shed 0 bases, with 8 bases lying between them. The CDR3 length is 13 residues.